This T cell receptor (beta chain) was retrieved from a study of T cells in localized non-small cell lung cancer (dated by TCRdb to 2018 to 2020). Regarding the study in general: The study examined T cell repertoires in 236 patients with early-stage NSCLC and compared tumors with uninvolved tumor-adjacent lungs. All 236 NSCLC patients in the cohort were treatment-naive and had localized lung tumors that were resected. Of the NSCLC patients, around 130 were male and about a hundred were female, and the mean age was around 70 years.

TCR beta CDR3 regions were sequenced from DNA using the immunoSEQ Assay. The study's own analysis went as follows. To compute T cell density, TCR beta template counts were normalized to usable DNA, which was estimated by amplifying housekeeping genes. Using the preseqR package, richness was estimated by extrapolating to 120,000 templates for tissue samples and 400,000 templates for PBMC samples. Clonality was defined by subtracting Pielou's evenness from one. Differential abundance testing on productive amino-acid clonotypes, with a minimum total count of 5 and an alpha of 0.1, was used to identify tissue-enriched TCRs. The Jaccard Index and the Morisita Overlap Index were used to measure how much the repertoires overlapped between compartments. GLIPH grouped TCR beta CDR3s together with public tetramer-defined viral CDR3s, and a viral motif had to include at least three viral sequences and also show V-gene enrichment. The immuneACCESS repertoire file appears here via TCRdb, limited to in-frame rearrangements. These files lack a portion of the clones; in checked studies, under half of the deficit traces to unresolved V genes, and the cause of the others is not known. That table gives V, J and clone size, and the DNA gave D and trimming. The sample records tens of thousands of clones, about 83% of which are singletons. The top ten clonotypes cover approximately 3% of the sample.

At diagnosis, peripheral blood, uninvolved tumor-adjacent lung and tumor were collected and were preserved as a mix of fresh-frozen and FFPE material. For TCR repertoire profiling, the blood samples were analyzed as peripheral blood mononuclear cells. As concerns this clone: This clone's antigen is unknown. No base quality information exists; no much larger clone differs at one position.

Here is what the overall study found, with its caveats: The highest T cell clonality was observed in uninvolved tumor-adjacent lung, where clonality exceeded that of tumor, suggesting that antigenic responses were more focused in uninvolved tumor-adjacent lung. Longer overall survival was associated with higher T cell density in blood, whereas shorter survival was associated with higher clonality in adjacent lung. Because multi-region sequencing of the tumors was not done, intratumor heterogeneity could not be ruled out. A median of 57 of the top 100 tumor clones turned up in the paired uninvolved adjacent lung, and 25 to 30 of those clones also ranked among the top 100 of that same adjacent lung. Because the study design was exploratory, TCR variables were selected using unadjusted p-values without false-discovery rate correction.

Including cysteine and phenylalanine, the CDR3 has 18 amino acids. Solely the CDR3 DNA is kept, with 54 bases framed from the first base. From a lookup of the germline V gene, CDR1 and CDR2 are SGHAT and FQNNGV. V is cut by 1 base and J by 7 bases, and the space between the germline ends is 26 bases. The chain couples TRBV11-2 to TRBJ2-7; a tentative D match to TRBD2 spans 6 bases. This material consisted of peripheral blood, taken before any cancer treatment. The receptor was isolated from a man aged 35 to 69 with stage I lung adenocarcinoma. The DNA is as follows: TGTGCCAGCAGCTTAGGCTCCTTAGCCGGGACCACCCGGGGGGAGCAGTACTTC. It encodes CASSLGSLAGTTRGEQYF.